Listed here are 22 T cell receptor beta chains from one sample, sequenced in a study of blood T cell repertoires in COVID-19. Sequencing was performed with immunoSEQ multiplex PCR; in TCRdb, only in-frame clones are kept and a portion is missing. The table lists 350,000 to 500,000 clones, more than 70% of them singletons. Sequences were obtained from PBMCs or T cells enriched from blood (not recorded which). These receptors originate from a woman between 18 and 29 years old who had been exposed to COVID-19.

The chain recombines TRBV24-1 with TRBJ2-2, with D possibly being TRBD1 (6 bases). V was clipped by 4 bases and J by 4 bases, with 9 bases between them. Germline V gives CDR1 KGHDR, CDR2 SFDVKD. The length of the CDR3 is 14 residues. CDR3 sequence: CATSDHRVTGELFF. The CDR3 coding sequence is TGTGCCACCAGTGACCACAGGGTCACCGGGGAGCTGTTTTTT.

The J gene is TRBJ2-3, the V gene TRBV5-4, with TRBD2 as a possible D gene (6 bases). Germline V CDR1 and CDR2: SGHNT, YYREEE (reference sequence). This CDR3 spans 14 amino acids. The V end lost 1 base, the J end lost 3 bases, and 9 bases lay between the germline ends. Here the CDR3 reads CASSLSAGTDTQYF. The CDR3 bases are TGTGCCAGCAGCTTGAGTGCGGGAACAGATACGCAGTATTTT.

This clone has a count of ten or more. Additional DNA sequences in this sample encode the identical CDR3. The CDR3 loop reads CASSRGGNQPQHF. Written as DNA, the CDR3 is TGTGCCAGCAGTCGGGGGGGGAATCAGCCCCAGCATTTT. The chain is built from TRBV12-3 or TRBV12-4 and TRBJ1-5; D is perhaps TRBD1 (5 bases). The CDR3 totals 13 residues. Trimming cost V 5 bases and J 4 bases, with 9 bases left between them.

In its sample, this clone was seen a few times. CDR3 in amino acids: CASSIKGPPDTQYF. DNA of the CDR3: TGTGCCAGTAGTATCAAGGGGCCCCCAGATACGCAGTATTTT. This chain uses TRBV19 with TRBJ2-3, with D possibly matching TRBD1 (5 bases). The germline V gene encodes CDR1 LNHDA and CDR2 SQIVND (reference sequence). The germline V and J ends were trimmed by 3 bases and 4 bases, with 11 bases remaining between them. This CDR3 is 14 amino acids long.

The gene calls are TRBV30 and TRBJ2-5; D not resolved. The germline CDR1 and CDR2 sequences are GTSNPN and SVGIG (reference sequence). The V gene lost 2 bases and the J gene lost 10 bases, with 17 bases spanning the gap. This CDR3 has 13 amino acids. The CDR3 sequence is CAWSLSTTPIQYF. CDR3 DNA sequence: TGTGCCTGGAGTCTGTCGACAACTCCAATCCAGTACTTC. Looking up the rest from reference TRBV30 and TRBJ2-5 gives the full variable domain: SQTIHQWPATLVQPVGSPLSLECTVEGTSNPNLYWYRQAAGRGLQLLFYSVGIGQISSEVPQNLSASRPQDRQFILSSKKLLLSDSGFYLCAWSLSTTPIQYFGPGTRLLVL.

The J gene is TRBJ1-6, the V gene TRBV5-8; 9 bases line up with TRBD1. Trimming cost V 1 base and J 8 bases; bases outside gene matches: 7. Germline lookup yields CDR1 SGHTS and CDR2 YDEGEE. The CDR3 has 16 residues. The CDR3 nucleotides read TGTGCCAGCAGCTTGCATTCGGGACAGGGTTATTCACCCCTCCACTTT. It specifies CASSLHSGQGYSPLHF.

The CDR3 here is CASRGTISSYNEQFF. The CDR3 bases are TGTGCCAGCAGGGGGACTATTAGCTCCTACAATGAGCAGTTCTTC. The V and J genes are TRBV2 and TRBJ2-1; 7 nucleotides match TRBD2. The J segment lost 0 bases and the V segment lost 6 bases, leaving 5 bases of the junction unmatched. CDR3 length: 15 amino acids. Germline V CDR1 and CDR2: SNHLY, FYNNEI.

The rearrangement joins TRBV2 to TRBJ2-7, with 8 bases aligning to TRBD1. Germline CDR1 and CDR2: SNHLY and FYNNEI. The trim removed 7 bases at V and 7 bases at J, leaving 9 bases unmatched. There are 13 residues in the CDR3. The CDR3 loop is CASTPQGAGEQYF. CDR3 bases: TGTGCCAGCACCCCTCAGGGGGCTGGGGAGCAGTACTTC.

The chain is built from TRBV28 and TRBJ2-7, with TRBD2 as a possible D gene (5 bases). Germline V gives CDR1 MDHEN, CDR2 SYDVKM. V was cut by 6 bases and J by 6 bases, with 12 bases left in between. This CDR3 comprises 12 residues. Here the CDR3 reads CASSSPRGEQYF. The DNA for the CDR3 is TGTGCCAGCAGCTCCCCCCGGGGCGAGCAGTACTTC.

The chain employs TRBV9 and TRBJ2-7; no clear D. Germline V lookup: CDR1 SGDLS, CDR2 YYNGEE. V lost 0 bases to trimming and J lost 2 bases, with 15 bases between them. This CDR3 has 16 amino acids. The CDR3 here is CASSVGISGGTYEQYF. DNA of the CDR3: TGTGCCAGCAGCGTAGGAATCTCGGGTGGAACCTACGAGCAGTACTTC.

The chain has TRBV3-1 (or the pseudogene TRBV3-2) and TRBJ1-1; D ambiguous. There are 14 residues in the CDR3. Deletions cut 1 base from V and 1 base from J, with 7 bases between. Germline CDR1 reads LGHDT; CDR2 reads YNNKEL (reference sequence). The CDR3 bases are TGTGCCAGCAGCCAAGCTTTGCGGAACACTGAAGCTTTCTTT. Its translation: CASSQALRNTEAFF.

The chain carries TRBV10-2 and TRBJ2-1, with 11 bases that match TRBD2. The CDR3 is 15 residues long. Per germline, CDR1 WSHSY and CDR2 SAAADI. V was pared by 5 bases and J by 7 bases, with 7 bases of the junction left unmatched. The CDR3 here is CASSLAGGPRNEQFF. The CDR3 DNA reads as TGCGCCAGCAGTTTAGCGGGAGGGCCTCGGAATGAGCAGTTCTTC.

The chain couples TRBV5-1 to TRBJ2-1; 9 bases are shared with TRBD2. CDR3 length equals 15 residues. V shed 2 bases and J 4 bases; nucleotides not matched to a gene: 4. The germline gives CDR1 SGHRS, CDR2 YFSETQ. The CDR3 DNA follows: TGCGCCAGCAGCTTCTCTAGCGGGGAGTACAATGAGCAGTTCTTC. Translation gives CASSFSSGEYNEQFF.

In its sample, this clone was seen a few times. The genes are TRBV11-3 and TRBJ2-2; tentative D call: TRBD2 (5 bases). This CDR3 is 16 amino acids long. V lost 1 base and J 5 bases, leaving 14 bases between the germline ends. Looked up from germline, CDR1 is SGHNT and CDR2 is YENEEA. CDR3 loop: CASSLGRTGSTGELFF. In DNA form, the CDR3 reads TGTGCCAGCAGCTTAGGACGGACTGGCTCGACCGGGGAGCTGTTTTTT.

CDR3 in amino acids: CASSLNIGGYEQYF. CDR3 DNA sequence: TGTGCCAGCAGCTTAAATATAGGGGGCTACGAGCAGTACTTC. V and J are TRBV7-8 and TRBJ2-7; perhaps TRBD1 as D (6 bases). Between the trimmed V and J ends, which lost 2 bases and 3 bases, there was a span of 11 bases. Per the germline V gene, CDR1 is SGHVS and CDR2 is FQNEAQ. The CDR3 is 14 residues long. Full variable domain (rest looked up from reference TRBV7-8 and TRBJ2-7): GAGVSQSPRYKVAKRGQDVALRCDPISGHVSLFWYQQALGQGPEFLTYFQNEAQLDKSGLPSDRFFAERPEGSVSTLKIQRTQQEDSAVYLCASSLNIGGYEQYFGPGTRLTVT.

CDR3 in DNA: TGTGCCAGCAGTTTCTCTGAAAAACTGTTTTTT. Amino acid sequence: CASSFSEKLFF. V and J are TRBV28 and TRBJ1-4; no clear D. In germline, CDR1 is MDHEN, CDR2 SYDVKM. V dropped 3 bases and J dropped 7 bases, with 3 bases sitting between them. This CDR3 spans 11 amino acids.

This rearrangement joins TRBV7-9 to TRBJ2-5; 7 positions agree with TRBD2. J lost 1 base, V lost 2 bases, and 7 bases had no gene match. CDR3 length: 16 residues. Germline V gives CDR1 SEHNR, CDR2 FQNEAQ (reference sequence). CDR3 coding DNA: TGTGCCAGCAGCTTAAGGCCTAGCGGCTCCCAAGAGACCCAGTACTTC. It encodes CASSLRPSGSQETQYF. Looking up the rest from reference TRBV7-9 and TRBJ2-5 gives the full variable domain: DTGVSQNPRHKITKRGQNVTFRCDPISEHNRLYWYRQTLGQGPEFLTYFQNEAQLEKSRLLSDRFSAERPKGSFSTLEIQRTEQGDSAMYLCASSLRPSGSQETQYFGPGTRLLVL.

This sequence joins TRBV27 and TRBJ2-7; 10 bases fit TRBD2. The CDR3 length is 18 residues. V gave up 7 bases and J gave up 3 bases; unmatched junction bases: 18. CDR1 and CDR2 (germline): MNHEY, SMNVEV (reference sequence). The CDR3 DNA sequence: TGTGCCAGCAACAGTTTCTCTAGCGGGAGTACCCCTCTCTACGAGCAGTACTTC. Its protein is CASNSFSSGSTPLYEQYF.

J is TRBJ2-5 and V is TRBV9; 7 bases agree with TRBD2. The CDR3 contains 14 residues. V was pared by 0 bases and J by 2 bases, with 1 base of the junction left unmatched. Germline CDR1 is SGDLS and CDR2 is YYNGEE. The CDR3 DNA follows: TGTGCCAGCAGCGTAGGCGGGAGTCAAGAGACCCAGTACTTC. Translation: CASSVGGSQETQYF.

This sequence joins TRBV28 and TRBJ2-1; D call uncertain. Germline-derived CDR1 and CDR2 are MDHEN and SYDVKM. The germline V and J ends were trimmed by 7 bases and 3 bases, with 10 bases remaining between them. The CDR3 has 13 amino acids. In nucleotides, the CDR3 is TGTGCCAGCACATCGAGGAACTACAATGAGCAGTTCTTC. Amino acids: CASTSRNYNEQFF.

The J gene is TRBJ1-5, the V gene TRBV6-5; 9 nucleotides match TRBD1. The V gene end was trimmed by 5 bases and the J gene end by 7 bases; junction bases not matched to a gene: 6. CDR1 is MNHEY, CDR2 SVGAGI, per germline. This CDR3 comprises 14 residues. CDR3: CASSPGTGNQPQHF. Written as DNA, the CDR3 is TGTGCCAGCAGTCCCGGGACAGGGAACCAGCCCCAGCATTTT.

The rearrangement links TRBV19 to TRBJ2-5, with D possibly TRBD2 on 6 matching bases. This CDR3 region has 12 residues. CDR1 LNHDA and CDR2 SQIVND come from the germline V gene (reference sequence). V gave up 8 bases and J gave up 2 bases, with 9 bases separating them. The CDR3 is CASGTPQETQYF. CDR3 sequence (DNA): TGTGCCAGTGGGACTCCTCAAGAGACCCAGTACTTC.